This T cell receptor (beta chain) derives from a study of OX40 agonist ivuxolimab in advanced cancers. Study as a whole: Patients received intravenous ivuxolimab every 2 weeks at 0.01 to 10 mg/kg. Enrolled patients in dose escalation had cancers that were hepatocellular carcinoma, melanoma, renal cell or head and neck cancer. Three patients had partial responses: one hepatocellular carcinoma, two cutaneous melanoma.

Enrollment shut out patients with autoimmune disease history or systemic immunosuppression. The table came from immunoSEQ multiplex PCR; TCRdb's copy has only in-frame clones and leaves some out. The sample holds just over 90,000 clones, under 95% seen once. From germline, CDR1 is SNHLY and CDR2 FYNNEI. The V end was cut by 1 base, the J end by 4 bases, with 16 bases between. There are 16 residues in the CDR3. This chain links TRBV2 with TRBJ2-5, with D perhaps matching TRBD1 or TRBD2 (5 bases each). The receptor's source is an adult with an advanced solid tumor such as melanoma, head and neck, liver or kidney cancer. This specimen was CD4+ or CD8+ T cells sorted from blood, taken in a trial of the OX40 agonist ivuxolimab. The CDR3 coding sequence is TGTGCCAGCAGTGAAGTTACCGGAAGGGACGGAGAGACCCAGTACTTC. Translated, it gives CASSEVTGRDGETQYF.